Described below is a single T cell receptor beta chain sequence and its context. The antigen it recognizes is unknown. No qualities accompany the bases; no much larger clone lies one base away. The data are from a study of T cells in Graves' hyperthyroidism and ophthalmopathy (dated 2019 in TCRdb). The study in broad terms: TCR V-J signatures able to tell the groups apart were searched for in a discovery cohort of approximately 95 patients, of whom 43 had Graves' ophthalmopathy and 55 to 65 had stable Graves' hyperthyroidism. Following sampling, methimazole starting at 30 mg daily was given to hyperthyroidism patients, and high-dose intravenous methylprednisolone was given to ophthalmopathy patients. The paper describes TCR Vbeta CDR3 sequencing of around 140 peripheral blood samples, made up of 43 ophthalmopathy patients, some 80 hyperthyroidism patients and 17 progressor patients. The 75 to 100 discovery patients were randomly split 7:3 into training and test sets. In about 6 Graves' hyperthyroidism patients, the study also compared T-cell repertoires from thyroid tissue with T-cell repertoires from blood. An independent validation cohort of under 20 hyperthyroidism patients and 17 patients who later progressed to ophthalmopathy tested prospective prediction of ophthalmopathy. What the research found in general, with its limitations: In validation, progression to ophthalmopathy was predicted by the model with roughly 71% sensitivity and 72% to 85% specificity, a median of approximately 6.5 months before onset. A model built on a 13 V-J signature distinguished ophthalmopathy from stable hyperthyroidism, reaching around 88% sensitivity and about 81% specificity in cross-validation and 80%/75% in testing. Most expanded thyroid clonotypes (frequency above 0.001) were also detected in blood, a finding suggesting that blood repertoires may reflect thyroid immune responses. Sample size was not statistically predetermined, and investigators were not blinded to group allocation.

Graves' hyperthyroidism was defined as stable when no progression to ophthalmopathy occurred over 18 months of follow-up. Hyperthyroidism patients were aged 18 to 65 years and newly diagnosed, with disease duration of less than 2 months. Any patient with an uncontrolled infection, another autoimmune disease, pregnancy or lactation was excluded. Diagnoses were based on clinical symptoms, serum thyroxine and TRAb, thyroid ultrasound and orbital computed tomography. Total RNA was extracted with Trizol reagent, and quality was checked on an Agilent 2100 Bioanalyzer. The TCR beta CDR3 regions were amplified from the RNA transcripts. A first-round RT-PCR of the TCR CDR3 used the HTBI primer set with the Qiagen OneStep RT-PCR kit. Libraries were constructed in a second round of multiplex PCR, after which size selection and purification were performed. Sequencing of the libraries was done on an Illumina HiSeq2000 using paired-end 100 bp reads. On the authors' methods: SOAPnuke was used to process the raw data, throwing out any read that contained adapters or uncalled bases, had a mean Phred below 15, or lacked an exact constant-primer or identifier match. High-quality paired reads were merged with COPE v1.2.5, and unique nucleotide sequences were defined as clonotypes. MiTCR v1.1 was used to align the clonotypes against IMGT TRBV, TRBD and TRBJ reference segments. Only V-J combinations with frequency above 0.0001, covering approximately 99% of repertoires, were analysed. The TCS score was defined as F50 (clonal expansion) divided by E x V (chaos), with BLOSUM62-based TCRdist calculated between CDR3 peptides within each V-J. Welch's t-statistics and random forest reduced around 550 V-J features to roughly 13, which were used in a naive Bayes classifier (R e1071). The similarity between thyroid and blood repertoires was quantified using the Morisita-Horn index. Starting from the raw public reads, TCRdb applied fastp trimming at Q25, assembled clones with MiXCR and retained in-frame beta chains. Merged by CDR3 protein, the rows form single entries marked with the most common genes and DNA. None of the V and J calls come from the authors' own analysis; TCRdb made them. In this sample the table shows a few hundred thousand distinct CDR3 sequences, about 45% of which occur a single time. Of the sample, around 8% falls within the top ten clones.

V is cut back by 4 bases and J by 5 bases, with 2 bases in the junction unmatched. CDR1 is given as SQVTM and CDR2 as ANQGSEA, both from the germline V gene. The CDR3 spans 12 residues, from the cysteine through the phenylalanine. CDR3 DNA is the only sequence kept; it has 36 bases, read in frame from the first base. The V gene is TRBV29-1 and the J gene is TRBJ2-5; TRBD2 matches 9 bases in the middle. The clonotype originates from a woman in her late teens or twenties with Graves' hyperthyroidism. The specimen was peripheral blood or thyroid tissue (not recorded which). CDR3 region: CSVASGKETQYF. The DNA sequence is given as TGCAGCGTTGCTAGCGGGAAGGAGACCCAGTACTTC.